This entry describes one T cell receptor (beta chain). This entry is derived from a study of blood T cell repertoires in COVID-19. The protocol was immunoSEQ multiplex PCR, while the TCRdb copy is restricted to in-frame clones and leaves out a portion. The sample includes under 150,000 clones, 90% of them seen just once. The CDR3 extends over 16 amino acids. Germline loops: CDR1 KGHSH, CDR2 LQKENI. V was shortened by 3 bases and J by 3 bases, with 17 bases between the two germline ends. The chain combines TRBV18 with TRBJ1-1; the D gene is possibly TRBD1 (6 bases). Sequencing used peripheral blood. The TCR originated in a human donor with active COVID-19. The donor label of this sample is uncertain. The CDR3 protein is CASSPRTVLRDTEAFF. CDR3 nucleotides: TGTGCCAGCTCACCGAGGACAGTTTTAAGGGACACTGAAGCTTTCTTT.